These 4 T cell receptor beta chains were sequenced from one sample in a study of sequential checkpoint blockade in melanoma. Noted treatment: randomized to nivolumab then ipilimumab (arm A) or the reverse (arm B). The table came from immunoSEQ multiplex PCR; TCRdb's copy has only in-frame clones and leaves some out. The table shows under 45,000 clones, with about 83% occurring only once. The specimen was CD8+ T cells sorted from blood (inferred from file names), collected from a patient given nivolumab and ipilimumab in sequence. These receptors were collected from a human donor with melanoma.

This clone was detected once. J is TRBJ2-5 and V is TRBV5-4, with 7 nucleotides matching TRBD2. The V gene's germline CDR1 is SGHNT and CDR2 YYREEE (reference sequence). V shed 0 bases and J 5 bases; nucleotides not matched to a gene: 19. The CDR3 extends over 19 amino acids. DNA for the CDR3: TGTGCCAGCAGCTTGGATGGCCCTTTGATGGCGGGAGAACGTGAGACCCAGTACTTC. Translated: CASSLDGPLMAGERETQYF. Full variable domain (outside the CDR3, taken from reference TRBV5-4 and TRBJ2-5): ETGVTQSPTHLIKTRGQQVTLRCSSQSGHNTVSWYQQALGQGPQFIFQYYREEENGRGNFPPRFSGLQFPNYSSELNVNALELDDSALYLCASSLDGPLMAGERETQYFGPGTRLLVL.

This sequence joins TRBV9 and TRBJ2-1; perhaps TRBD1 as D (6 bases). V lost 3 bases and J 1 base, leaving 8 bases between the germline ends. This CDR3 spans 14 amino acids. The germline CDR1 and CDR2 sequences are SGDLS and YYNGEE. CDR3 residues: CASSAGVSYNEQFF. CDR3 coding DNA: TGTGCCAGCAGCGCAGGGGTTTCCTACAATGAGCAGTTCTTC.

V is TRBV28 and J is TRBJ1-1, with a weak D call TRBD1 (5 bases). This CDR3 has 13 amino acids. Germline CDR1 is MDHEN and CDR2 is SYDVKM. Trimming shortened V by 5 bases and J by 6 bases, and 13 bases separated the two germline ends. This CDR3 reads CASSRAGGAEAFF. The CDR3 coding sequence is TGTGCCAGCAGTCGGGCGGGGGGGGCTGAAGCTTTCTTT. The whole variable domain, remainder taken from reference TRBV28 and TRBJ1-1, is DVKVTQSSRYLVKRTGEKVFLECVQDMDHENMFWYRQDPGLGLRLIYFSYDVKMKEKGDIPEGYSVSREKKERFSLILESASTNQTSMYLCASSRAGGAEAFFGQGTRLTVV.

This sequence joins TRBV11-3 and TRBJ2-1, with TRBD2 identical over 8 bases. The CDR3 loop spans 13 amino acids. V shed 5 bases, J shed 8 bases, and the junction held 5 bases outside the gene matches. Germline-derived CDR1 and CDR2 are SGHNT and YENEEA. Here the CDR3 DNA reads TGTGCCAGCAGCCAGACTAGCGACCATGAGCAGTTCTTC. Protein sequence: CASSQTSDHEQFF.